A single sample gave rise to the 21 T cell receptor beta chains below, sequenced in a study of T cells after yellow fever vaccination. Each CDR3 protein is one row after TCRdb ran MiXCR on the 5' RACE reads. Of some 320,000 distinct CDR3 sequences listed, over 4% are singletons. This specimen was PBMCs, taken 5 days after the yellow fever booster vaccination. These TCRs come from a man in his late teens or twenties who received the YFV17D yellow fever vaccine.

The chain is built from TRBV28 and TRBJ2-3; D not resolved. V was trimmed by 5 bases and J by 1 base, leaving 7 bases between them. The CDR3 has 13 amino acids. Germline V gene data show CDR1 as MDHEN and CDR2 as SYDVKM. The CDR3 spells CASSPPRTDTQYF. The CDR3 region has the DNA TGTGCCAGCAGTCCCCCCCGCACAGATACGCAGTATTTT.

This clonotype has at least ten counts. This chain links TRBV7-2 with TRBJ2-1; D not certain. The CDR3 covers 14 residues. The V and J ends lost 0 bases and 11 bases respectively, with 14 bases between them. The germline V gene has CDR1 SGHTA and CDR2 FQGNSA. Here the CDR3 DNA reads TGTGCCAGCAGCTTAGCAAGTCCAGCGTATCAGCAGTTCTTC. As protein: CASSLASPAYQQFF.

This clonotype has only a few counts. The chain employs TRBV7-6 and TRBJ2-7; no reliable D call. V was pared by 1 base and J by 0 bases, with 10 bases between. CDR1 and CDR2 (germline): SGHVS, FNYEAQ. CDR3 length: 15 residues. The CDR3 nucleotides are TGTGCCAGCAGCTTAGGTATCCAGAGCTCCTACGAGCAGTACTTC. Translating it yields CASSLGIQSSYEQYF. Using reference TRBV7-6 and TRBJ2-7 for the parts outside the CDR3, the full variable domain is GAGVSQSPRYKVTKRGQDVALRCDPISGHVSLYWYRQALGQGPEFLTYFNYEAQQDKSGLPNDRFSAERPEGSISTLTIQRTEQRDSAMYRCASSLGIQSSYEQYFGPGTRLTVT.

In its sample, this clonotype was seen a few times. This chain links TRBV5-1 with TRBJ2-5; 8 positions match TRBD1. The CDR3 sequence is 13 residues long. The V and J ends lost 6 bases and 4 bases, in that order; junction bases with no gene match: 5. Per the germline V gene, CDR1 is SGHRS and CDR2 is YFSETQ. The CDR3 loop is CASTGQAGETQYF. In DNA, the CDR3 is TGCGCCAGCACGGGACAGGCGGGAGAGACCCAGTACTTC. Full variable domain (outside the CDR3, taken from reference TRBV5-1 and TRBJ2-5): KAGVTQTPRYLIKTRGQQVTLSCSPISGHRSVSWYQQTPGQGLQFLFEYFSETQRNKGNFPGRFSGRQFSNSRSEMNVSTLELGDSALYLCASTGQAGETQYFGPGTRLLVL.

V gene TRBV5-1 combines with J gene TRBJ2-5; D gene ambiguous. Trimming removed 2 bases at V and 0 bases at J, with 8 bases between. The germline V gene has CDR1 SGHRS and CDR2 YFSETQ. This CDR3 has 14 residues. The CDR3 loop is CASSFSENQETQYF. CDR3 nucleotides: TGCGCCAGCAGCTTCTCGGAAAACCAAGAGACCCAGTACTTC.

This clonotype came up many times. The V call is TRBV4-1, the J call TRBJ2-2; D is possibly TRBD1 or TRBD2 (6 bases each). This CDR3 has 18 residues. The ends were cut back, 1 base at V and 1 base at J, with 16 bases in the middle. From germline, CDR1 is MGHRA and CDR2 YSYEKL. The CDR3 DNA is TGCGCCAGCAGCCAAGGTGGCCGGGGGCGGCGGAACACCGGGGAGCTGTTTTTT. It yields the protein CASSQGGRGRRNTGELFF.

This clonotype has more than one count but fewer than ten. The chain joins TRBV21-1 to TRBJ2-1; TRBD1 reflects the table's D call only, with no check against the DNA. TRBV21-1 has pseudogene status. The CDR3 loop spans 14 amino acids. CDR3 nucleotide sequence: TGTGCCAGCAGACGACAGGGGGCATACAATGAGCAGTTCTTC. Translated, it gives CASRRQGAYNEQFF.

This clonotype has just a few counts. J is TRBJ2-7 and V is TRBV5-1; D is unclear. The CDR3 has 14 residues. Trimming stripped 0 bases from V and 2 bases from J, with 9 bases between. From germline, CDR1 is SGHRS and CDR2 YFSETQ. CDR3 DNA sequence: TGCGCCAGCAGCTTGGATCTCGGCCCCTACGAGCAGTACTTC. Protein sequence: CASSLDLGPYEQYF.

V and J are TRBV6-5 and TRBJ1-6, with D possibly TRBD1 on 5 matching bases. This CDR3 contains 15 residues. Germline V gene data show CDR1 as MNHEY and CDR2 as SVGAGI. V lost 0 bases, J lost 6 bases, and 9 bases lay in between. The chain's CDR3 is CASSYSQGGNSPLHF. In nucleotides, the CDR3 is TGTGCCAGCAGTTACTCGCAGGGTGGTAATTCACCCCTCCACTTT.

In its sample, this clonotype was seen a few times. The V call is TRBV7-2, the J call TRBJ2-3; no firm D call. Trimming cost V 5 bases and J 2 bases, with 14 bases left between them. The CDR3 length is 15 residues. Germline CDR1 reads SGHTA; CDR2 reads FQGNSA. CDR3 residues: CASSPSSFFTDTQYF. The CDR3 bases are TGTGCCAGCAGCCCAAGTAGCTTCTTCACAGATACGCAGTATTTT.

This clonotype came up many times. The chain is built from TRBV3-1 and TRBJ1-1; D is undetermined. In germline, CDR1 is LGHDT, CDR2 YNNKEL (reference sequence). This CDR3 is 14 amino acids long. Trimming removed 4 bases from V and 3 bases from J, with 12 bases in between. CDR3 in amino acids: CASSPPNLYTEAFF. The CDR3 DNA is TGTGCCAGCAGCCCCCCCAACTTATACACTGAAGCTTTCTTT.

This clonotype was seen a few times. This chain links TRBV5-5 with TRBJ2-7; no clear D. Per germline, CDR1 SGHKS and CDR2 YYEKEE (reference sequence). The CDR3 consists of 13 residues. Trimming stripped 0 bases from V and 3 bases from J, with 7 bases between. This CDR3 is CASSLVGYYEQYV. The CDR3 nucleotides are TGTGCCAGCAGCTTGGTGGGGTACTACGAGCAGTACGTC.

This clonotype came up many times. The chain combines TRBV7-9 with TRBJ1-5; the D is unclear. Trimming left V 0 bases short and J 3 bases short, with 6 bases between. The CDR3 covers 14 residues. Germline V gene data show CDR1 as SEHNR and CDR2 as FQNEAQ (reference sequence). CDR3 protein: CASSLASFNQPQHF. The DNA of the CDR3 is TGTGCCAGCAGCTTAGCTAGCTTCAATCAGCCCCAGCATTTT.

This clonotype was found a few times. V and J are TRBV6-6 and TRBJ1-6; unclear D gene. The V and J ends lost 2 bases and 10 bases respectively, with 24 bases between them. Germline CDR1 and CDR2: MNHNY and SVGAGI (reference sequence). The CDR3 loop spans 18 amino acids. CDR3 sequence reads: CASSYTLWSSESRSPLHF. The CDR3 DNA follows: TGTGCCAGCAGTTACACACTATGGAGTTCGGAGAGCCGATCACCCCTCCACTTT.

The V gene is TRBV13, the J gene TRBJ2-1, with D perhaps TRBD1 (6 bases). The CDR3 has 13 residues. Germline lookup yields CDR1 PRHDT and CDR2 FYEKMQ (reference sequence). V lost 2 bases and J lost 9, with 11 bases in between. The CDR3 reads CASSLSAQGEQFF. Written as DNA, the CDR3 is TGTGCCAGCAGCTTAAGTGCACAGGGTGAGCAGTTCTTC. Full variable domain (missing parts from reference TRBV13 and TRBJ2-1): AAGVIQSPRHLIKEKRETATLKCYPIPRHDTVYWYQQGPGQDPQFLISFYEKMQSDKGSIPDRFSAQQFSDYHSELNMSSLELGDSALYFCASSLSAQGEQFFGPGTRLTVL.

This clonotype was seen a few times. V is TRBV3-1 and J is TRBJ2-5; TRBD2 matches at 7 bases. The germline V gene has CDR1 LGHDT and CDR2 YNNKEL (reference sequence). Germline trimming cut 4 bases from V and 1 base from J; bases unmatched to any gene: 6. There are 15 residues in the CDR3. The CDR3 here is CASSRVGLVQETQYF. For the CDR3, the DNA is TGTGCCAGCAGCCGCGTAGGACTAGTCCAAGAGACCCAGTACTTC.

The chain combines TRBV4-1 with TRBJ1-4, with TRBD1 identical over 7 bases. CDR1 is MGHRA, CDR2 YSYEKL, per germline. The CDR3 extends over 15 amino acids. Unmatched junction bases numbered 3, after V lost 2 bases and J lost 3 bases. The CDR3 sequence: CASSQRQGSNEKLFF. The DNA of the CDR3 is TGCGCCAGCAGCCAAAGACAGGGCTCTAATGAAAAACTGTTTTTT.

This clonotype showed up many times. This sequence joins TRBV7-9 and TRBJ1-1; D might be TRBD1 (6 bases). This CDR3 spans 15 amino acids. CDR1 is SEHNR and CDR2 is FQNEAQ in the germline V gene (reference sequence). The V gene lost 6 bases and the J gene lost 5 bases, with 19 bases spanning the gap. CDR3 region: CASRPKDRLGTEAFF. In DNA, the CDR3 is TGTGCCAGCAGGCCTAAGGACAGACTTGGGACTGAAGCTTTCTTT.

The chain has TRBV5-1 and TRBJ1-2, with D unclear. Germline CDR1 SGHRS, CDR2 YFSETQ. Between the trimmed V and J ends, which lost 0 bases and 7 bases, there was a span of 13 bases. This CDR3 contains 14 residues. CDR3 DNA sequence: TGCGCCAGCAGCTTGGCGTTGGCAGGAACTGGCTACACCTTC. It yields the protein CASSLALAGTGYTF.

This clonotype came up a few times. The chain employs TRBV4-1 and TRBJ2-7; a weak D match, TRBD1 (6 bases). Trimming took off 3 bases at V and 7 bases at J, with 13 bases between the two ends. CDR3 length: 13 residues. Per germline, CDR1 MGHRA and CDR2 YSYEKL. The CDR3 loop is CASSQPGVGEQYF. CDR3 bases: TGCGCCAGCAGCCAGCCAGGGGTGGGGGAGCAGTACTTC.

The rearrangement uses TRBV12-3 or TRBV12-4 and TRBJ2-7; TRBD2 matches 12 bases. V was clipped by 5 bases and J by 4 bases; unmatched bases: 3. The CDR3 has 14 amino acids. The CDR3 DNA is TGTGCCAGCAGTCGTACTAGCGGGAGGTACGAGCAGTACTTC. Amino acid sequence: CASSRTSGRYEQYF.